Sequencing of this T cell receptor (beta chain) was carried out in a study of blood T cell repertoires in COVID-19. Overall study: Both acute and convalescent COVID-19 samples were obtained from the United States, Italy and Spain. From T cells, B-cell-depleted T cells, or PBMCs came the material, which was cDNA or gDNA.

In the original analysis: Scientists estimated how many nucleated cells there were by amplifying reference gene primers. Here immunoSEQ multiplex PCR was the method, and the copy in TCRdb shows in-frame clones only, minus some. Clonal size and the V and J genes are those of that table, whereas D and trimming came from the DNA. The sample yields some 260,000 clones, 70% to 90% seen once. With 0 bases removed from V and 6 bases from J, the gap between germline ends came to 13 bases. Per the germline V gene, CDR1 is SGDLS and CDR2 is YYNGEE. The CDR3 spans 15 residues. The receptor comes from a woman aged 40 to 50 who had recovered from COVID-19. Source material: peripheral blood. This sequence joins TRBV9 and TRBJ1-5, with D possibly being TRBD1 (6 bases). The CDR3 spells CASSVGAGGPQPQHF. The CDR3 bases are TGTGCCAGCAGCGTAGGGGCCGGGGGGCCTCAGCCCCAGCATTTT.